The subject of this entry is one TCR beta chain. This clonotype was seen repeatedly, ten times or more. This clone's antigen is unknown. Base quality data are lacking; no much larger clone is found one base away. The protocol used for the library was RT-PCR. The listed sequencing device is Illumina HiSeq 2500. The raw public data were reprocessed by TCRdb itself: fastp quality trimming at Q25, MiXCR clonotype calling, in-frame beta chains only. Records with the same CDR3 protein are collapsed into one entry carrying the most frequent genes and DNA. The sample table records 500,000 to 600,000 distinct CDR3 sequences; under 9% of these occur just once. Of the sample, over 10% falls within the top ten clones. The data originate from a study of response to subunit inactivated influenza vaccine (dated by TCRdb to the late 2010s). Study-level background: The study used deep quantitative T cell receptor repertoire profiling to track responses to a trivalent subunit inactivated influenza vaccine. On the study overall, not on this receptor specifically: The authors suggested that each seasonal influenza vaccination may recruit only a limited number of new T cells.

The CDR1 and CDR2 encoded by the germline V gene are SGHAT and FQNNGV. Deletion took 0 bases off V and 0 bases off J, with a span of 15 bases between the germline ends. Reading from cysteine to phenylalanine, the CDR3 counts 17 amino acids. Just CDR3 DNA is preserved here, 51 bases in frame from base 1. In this chain, TRBV11-2 is recombined with TRBJ2-7; TRBD1 is perhaps the D gene, given 6 matching bases. This clonotype was sampled from a man aged 45-69 years who received an inactivated influenza vaccine. Donor details come from another sample of the same person, matched by shared clones. The sample consisted of PBMCs from blood, taken less than 25 months after vaccination. In nucleotide form, the sequence is TGTGCCAGCAGCTTAGATCCAAGACAGGTTCCCTCCTACGAGCAGTACTTC. Its protein is CASSLDPRQVPSYEQYF.